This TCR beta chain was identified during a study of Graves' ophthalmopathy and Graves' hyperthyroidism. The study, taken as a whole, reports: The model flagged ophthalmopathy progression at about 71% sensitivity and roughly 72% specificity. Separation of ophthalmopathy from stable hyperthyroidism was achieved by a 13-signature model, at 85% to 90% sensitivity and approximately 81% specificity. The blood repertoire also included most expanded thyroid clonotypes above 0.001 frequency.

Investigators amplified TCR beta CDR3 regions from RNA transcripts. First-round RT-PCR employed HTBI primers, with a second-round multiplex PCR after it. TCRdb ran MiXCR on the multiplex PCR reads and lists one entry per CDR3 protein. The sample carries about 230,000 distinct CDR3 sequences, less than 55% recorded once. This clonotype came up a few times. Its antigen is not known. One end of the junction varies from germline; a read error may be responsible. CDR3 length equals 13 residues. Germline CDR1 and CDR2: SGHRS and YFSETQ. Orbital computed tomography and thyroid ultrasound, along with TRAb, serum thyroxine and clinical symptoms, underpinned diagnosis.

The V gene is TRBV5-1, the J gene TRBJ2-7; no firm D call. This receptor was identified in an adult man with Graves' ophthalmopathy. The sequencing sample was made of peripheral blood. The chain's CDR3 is CTSSLAYAYEQYF. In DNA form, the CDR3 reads TGCACCAGCAGCTTGGCCTACGCCTACGAGCAGTACTTC.